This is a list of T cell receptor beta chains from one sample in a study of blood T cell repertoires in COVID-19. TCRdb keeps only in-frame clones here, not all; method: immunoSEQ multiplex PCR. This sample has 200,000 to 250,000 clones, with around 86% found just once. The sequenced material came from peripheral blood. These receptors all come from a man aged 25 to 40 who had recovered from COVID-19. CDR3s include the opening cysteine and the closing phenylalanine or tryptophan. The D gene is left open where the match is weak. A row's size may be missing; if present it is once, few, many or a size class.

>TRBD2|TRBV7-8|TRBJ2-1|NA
CASSPRTSGGLHNEQFF
TGTGCCAGCAGCCCTCGGACTAGCGGGGGGCTACACAATGAGCAGTTCTTC
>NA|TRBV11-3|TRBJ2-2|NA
CASSYRYPGELFF
TGTGCCAGCAGCTATCGCTACCCCGGGGAGCTGTTTTTT
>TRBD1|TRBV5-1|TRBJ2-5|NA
CASSWDRGGETQYF
TGCGCCAGCAGCTGGGACAGGGGAGGGGAGACCCAGTACTTC
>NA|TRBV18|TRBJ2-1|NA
CASSPGSSEQFF
TGTGCCAGCTCCCCCGGTAGCAGTGAGCAGTTCTTC
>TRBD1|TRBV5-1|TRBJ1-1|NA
CASSLRGQGALAEAFF
TGCGCCAGCAGCTTGAGGGGACAGGGGGCGCTGGCTGAAGCTTTCTTT
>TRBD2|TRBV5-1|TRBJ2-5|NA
CASSLRLAGYETQYF
TGCGCCAGCAGCTTGCGTCTAGCGGGGTACGAGACCCAGTACTTC
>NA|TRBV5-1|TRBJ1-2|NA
CASSPAIDKIGYTF
TGCGCCAGCAGCCCCGCTATCGATAAGATTGGCTACACCTTC
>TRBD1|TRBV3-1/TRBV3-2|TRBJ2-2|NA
CASSQASQGWTGELFF
TGTGCCAGCAGCCAAGCGTCACAGGGGTGGACCGGGGAGCTGTTTTTT
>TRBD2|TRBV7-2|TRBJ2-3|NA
CASSFRLAGAHTDTQYF
TGTGCCAGCAGCTTTAGACTAGCGGGGGCGCACACAGATACGCAGTATTTT
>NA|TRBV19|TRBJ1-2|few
CASRTGSMNYGYTF
TGTGCCAGTAGAACAGGGAGTATGAACTATGGCTACACCTTC
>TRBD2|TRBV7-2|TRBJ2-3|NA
CASSLSFGGATDTQYF
TGTGCCAGCAGCTTAAGCTTCGGGGGGGCCACAGATACGCAGTATTTT
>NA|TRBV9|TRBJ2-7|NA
CASSPGGQGREQYF
TGTGCCAGCAGCCCAGGGGGGCAGGGGCGCGAGCAGTACTTC